Below are 18 T cell receptor beta chains sequenced from a single sample in a study of Graves' ophthalmopathy and Graves' hyperthyroidism. RNA transcripts provided the template for amplifying TCR beta CDR3 regions. A first-round RT-PCR used HTBI primers, followed by a second-round multiplex PCR. TCRdb re-derived calls from the multiplex PCR reads in MiXCR, one entry per CDR3 protein. The sample shows about 210,000 distinct CDR3 sequences, under 30% of them seen only once. The sequenced sample consisted of peripheral blood. All receptors derive from a man aged 45-65 years with Graves' ophthalmopathy.

The V gene is TRBV12-3 or TRBV12-4, the J gene TRBJ1-1; D not certain. The CDR3 consists of 13 residues. Trimming removed 3 bases at V and 6 bases at J, with 11 bases between. For the CDR3, the DNA is TGTGCCAGCAGTTTTCATGTTTCCCCTGAAGCTTTCTTT. Translated, it gives CASSFHVSPEAFF.

This clonotype has at least ten counts. V is TRBV12-3 or TRBV12-4 and J is TRBJ2-4; D possibly corresponds to TRBD2 (6 bases). CDR3 length: 15 amino acids. V was cut by 3 bases and J by 5 bases, with 14 bases left in between. The CDR3 bases are TGTGCCAGCAGTTTCCAGTCCGGGAGTCAAAACATTCAGTACTTC. It encodes CASSFQSGSQNIQYF.

This clonotype was seen many times. The rearrangement links TRBV20-1 to TRBJ1-6, with 8 bases aligning to TRBD1. This CDR3 has 15 residues. Unmatched junction bases numbered 11, after V lost 5 bases and J lost 8 bases. CDR1 DFQATT and CDR2 SNEGSKA come from the germline V gene (reference sequence). CDR3 sequence: CSAGGVQGAYSPLHF. In DNA form, the CDR3 reads TGCAGTGCTGGTGGGGTGCAGGGGGCTTATTCACCCCTCCACTTT.

The CDR3 coding sequence is TGTGCCAGTAGTATACAACTAGCCGGGCGAGAGACCCAGTACTTC. This translates into CASSIQLAGRETQYF. The rearrangement links TRBV19 to TRBJ2-5, with D possibly matching TRBD2 (6 bases). Trimming stripped 2 bases from V and 4 bases from J, with 14 bases between. The CDR3 has 15 residues. Germline loops: CDR1 LNHDA, CDR2 SQIVND (reference sequence).

The table lists this clonotype with many counts. This sequence joins TRBV6-2 or TRBV6-3 and TRBJ2-6; 7 bases are a match to TRBD1. The trim removed 2 bases at V and 2 bases at J, leaving 9 bases unmatched. From germline, CDR1 is MNHEY and CDR2 SVGEGT. The CDR3 is 18 amino acids. The CDR3 coding sequence is TGTGCCAGCAGTTACCTTTGGGACAGTCAGGCTGGGGCCAACGTCCTGACTTTC. Protein product: CASSYLWDSQAGANVLTF.

This clonotype was observed many times. The chain uses TRBV5-5 and TRBJ2-5; TRBD2 aligns across 11 bases. CDR3 length: 19 residues. V shed 0 bases and J 3 bases; nucleotides not matched to a gene: 13. Germline V gives CDR1 SGHKS, CDR2 YYEKEE (reference sequence). As DNA, the CDR3 is TGTGCCAGCAGCTTGGAATTACGTGGTAGCGGGAGGGCCAAAGAGACCCAGTACTTC. Translating it yields CASSLELRGSGRAKETQYF.

This clonotype has at least ten counts. CDR3 amino acids: CASGSPRNTEAFF. The CDR3 DNA is TGTGCCAGCGGTTCACCAAGGAACACTGAAGCTTTCTTT. The chain joins TRBV6-2 or TRBV6-3 to TRBJ1-1; D is uncertain. The CDR3 runs to 13 residues. Germline V gene sequence: CDR1 MNHEY, CDR2 SVGEGT. With 8 bases removed from V and 1 base from J, the gap between germline ends came to 11 bases.

The sample holds many counts of this clonotype. The chain has TRBV2 and TRBJ2-2; no firm D call. CDR1 and CDR2 from the germline V gene are SNHLY and FYNNEI. CDR3 size: 12 residues. The ends were cut back, 5 bases at V and 7 bases at J, with 8 bases in the middle. This CDR3 is CASSTDVGELFF. For the CDR3, the DNA is TGTGCCAGCAGTACGGATGTCGGGGAGCTGTTTTTT.

The chain employs TRBV28 and TRBJ2-7; 8 positions agree with TRBD1. The CDR3 runs 16 residues. The trim removed 8 bases at V and 5 bases at J, leaving 17 bases unmatched. Per the germline V gene, CDR1 is MDHEN and CDR2 is SYDVKM. The CDR3 sequence: CASGRRRTGWYHEQYF. DNA of the CDR3: TGTGCCAGCGGCCGTCGCCGGACAGGGTGGTACCACGAGCAGTACTTC.

The genes are TRBV12-3 or TRBV12-4 and TRBJ1-3; perhaps TRBD1 as D (6 bases). Trimming left V 10 bases short and J 2 bases short, with 15 bases between. The CDR3 sequence is 14 residues long. CDR3 DNA sequence: TGTGCCACCCGGGACACCAGAACTGGAAACACCATATATTTT. Encoded protein: CATRDTRTGNTIYF.

The chain uses TRBV12-3 or TRBV12-4 and TRBJ2-7; D may be TRBD2 (5 bases). Trimming removed 5 bases from V and 2 bases from J, with 16 bases in between. The CDR3 runs to 15 residues. The CDR3 sequence: CASSPVAGQAYEQYF. The CDR3 DNA reads TGTGCCAGCAGTCCCGTGGCGGGCCAAGCCTACGAGCAGTACTTC.

This chain uses TRBV28 with TRBJ2-5; TRBD1 matches at 9 bases. After removal of 7 bases from V and 7 bases from J, the junction contained 7 bases not matched to a gene. There are 13 residues in the CDR3. Germline CDR1 is MDHEN and CDR2 is SYDVKM. Here the CDR3 DNA reads TGTGCCAGCACCGGGGACAGGGCAAGGACCCAGTACTTC. Protein sequence: CASTGDRARTQYF.

Many counts were recorded for this clonotype. This chain uses TRBV7-3 with TRBJ2-3; D call uncertain. Germline V gene data show CDR1 as SGHTA and CDR2 as FQGTGA. V lost 2 bases and J lost 2, with 5 bases in between. The CDR3 has 13 residues. The CDR3 sequence is CASSLSPTDTQYF. Here the CDR3 DNA reads TGTGCCAGCAGCTTATCCCCCACAGATACGCAGTATTTT.

This clonotype was picked up many times. The chain links TRBV19 to TRBJ1-5, with D unresolved. Germline lookup yields CDR1 LNHDA and CDR2 SQIVND (reference sequence). V gave up 9 bases and J gave up 0 bases, with 15 bases separating them. This CDR3 has 15 residues. CDR3 sequence reads: CASHSTAYSNQPQHF. In DNA, the CDR3 is TGTGCCAGCCACTCGACGGCATATAGCAATCAGCCCCAGCATTTT.

This clonotype has a handful of counts. A much larger clone lies one base from this, so it may be a read error. The rearrangement links TRBV27 to TRBJ1-3, with D perhaps TRBD1 (5 bases). Germline V gives CDR1 MNHEY, CDR2 SMNVEV (reference sequence). CDR3 length: 16 amino acids. CDR3 region: CASNLSYRLAGNTIYF. CDR3 in DNA: TGTGCCAGCAATTTATCGTACAGGTTGGCTGGAAACACCATATATTTT.

V is TRBV20-1 and J is TRBJ1-5; no clear D gene. CDR1 and CDR2 (germline): DFQATT, SNEGSKA (reference sequence). The CDR3 spans 14 residues. V was trimmed by 1 base and J by 5 bases, leaving 12 bases between them. Here the CDR3 reads CSARGGGVYQPQHF. The CDR3, as DNA: TGCAGTGCTAGAGGGGGTGGAGTTTATCAGCCCCAGCATTTT.

This rearrangement joins TRBV30 to TRBJ1-2, with 9 bases matching TRBD1. V lost 1 base, J lost 8 bases, and 8 bases stayed unmatched. This CDR3 comprises 14 residues. Per germline, CDR1 GTSNPN and CDR2 SVGIG (reference sequence). CDR3 coding DNA: TGTGCCTGGAGTGCCGGGACAGGGTCGGGCGGCTACACCTTC. It specifies CAWSAGTGSGGYTF.

The genes are TRBV6-1 and TRBJ1-1; D is unclear. The V and J ends lost 6 bases and 4 bases respectively, with 15 bases between them. The CDR3 sequence is 14 residues long. Germline V CDR1 and CDR2: MNHNS, SASEGT. The CDR3 sequence: CASRIRRGGTEAFF. CDR3 DNA sequence: TGTGCCAGCAGAATAAGACGGGGAGGCACTGAAGCTTTCTTT.